Detailed here is one T cell receptor beta chain. The sample originates from a study of T cell responses to AZD1222 COVID-19 vaccine. The V segment lost 6 bases and the J segment 4 bases; nucleotides outside the gene matches: 2. The CDR3 runs to 13 residues. Germline CDR1 is KGHSH and CDR2 is LQKENI. TCRdb's table, derived via immunoSEQ multiplex PCR, lists solely in-frame clones and lacks some. Seen here are over 110,000 clones, 93% observed once, and the top ten hold approximately 5.3%. The input for sequencing was peripheral blood, taken on day 0 of AZD1222 vaccination. The chain joins TRBV18 to TRBJ2-3; 9 nucleotides line up with TRBD1. This receptor was identified in an adult in good health. The CDR3 spells CASSGTGPDTQYF. CDR3 bases: TGTGCCAGCTCTGGGACAGGGCCAGATACGCAGTATTTT.